A selection of T cell receptor beta chains follows, all from one sample in a study of long-term antiretroviral therapy in people with HIV. The data were produced by immunoSEQ multiplex PCR, yet TCRdb's version contains in-frame clones alone and is incomplete. The sample yields about 28,000 clones, about 90% seen once. The source was unsorted PBMCs, collected 2 years after starting antiretroviral therapy. The receptor set was obtained from a man aged 50 or older with HIV. CDR3s include the opening cysteine and the closing phenylalanine or tryptophan. The order of the fields is CDR3 protein, CDR3 DNA, clone size, J gene, V gene, D gene. A D gene is named only where the DNA matches it firmly. Rows may omit the clone size; those that give it use once, few, many or a size class.

CASSLGQGPGSPQHF | TGTGCCAGCAGCCTGGGACAGGGGCCCGGATCGCCCCAGCATTTT | NA | TRBJ1-5 | TRBV5-6 | TRBD1
CATSRDYGNLYEQYF | TGTGCCACCAGCAGGGATTACGGGAATCTCTACGAGCAGTACTTC | NA | TRBJ2-7 | TRBV15 | NA
CASSLRAGGPVTGELFF | TGTGCCAGCAGCTTAAGGGCGGGGGGGCCAGTCACCGGGGAGCTGTTTTTT | NA | TRBJ2-2 | TRBV7-2 | TRBD2
CASRRGDEQFF | TGTGCCAGCAGAAGGGGGGATGAGCAGTTCTTC | NA | TRBJ2-1 | TRBV6-5 | NA
CSVRDGMSYEQYF | TGCAGCGTTCGGGACGGAATGTCCTACGAGCAGTACTTC | NA | TRBJ2-7 | TRBV29-1 | NA
CASSPEVGFYEQYF | TGTGCCAGCAGCCCCGAGGTAGGGTTCTACGAGCAGTACTTC | few | TRBJ2-7 | TRBV11-1 | NA
CASSDSIKGGSTGELFF | TGTGCCAGCAGTGACTCGATTAAGGGAGGGAGCACCGGGGAGCTGTTTTTT | NA | TRBJ2-2 | TRBV6-4 | TRBD2
CASSPLNPMNTEAFF | TGCGCCAGCAGCCCCCTGAACCCTATGAACACTGAAGCTTTCTTT | NA | TRBJ1-1 | TRBV5-1 | NA
CASSPSIQGAHLYEQYF | TGTGCCAGCAGTCCCTCGATCCAGGGGGCCCACCTCTACGAGCAGTACTTC | NA | TRBJ2-7 | TRBV28 | TRBD1
CASSYGGSEAFF | TGTGCCAGCAGTTACGGGGGGAGTGAAGCTTTCTTT | NA | TRBJ1-1 | TRBV6-6 | NA
CAIRGGPFYWDNEQFF | TGTGCCATCAGGGGGGGGCCGTTCTACTGGGACAATGAGCAGTTCTTC | NA | TRBJ2-1 | TRBV10-3 | NA
CASSSGFNYGYTF | TGTGCCAGCAGCTCCGGGTTTAACTATGGCTACACCTTC | NA | TRBJ1-2 | TRBV7-2 | NA
CASSFRPDRGQPQHF | TGTGCCAGCAGCTTTAGACCCGACAGGGGACAGCCCCAGCATTTT | NA | TRBJ1-5 | TRBV9 | TRBD1